Following are 16 T cell receptor beta chains from one sample sequenced in a study of blood T cells in healthy people across ages. It was with a sample-barcoded 5' primer and a J-beta primer mix that a second PCR of roughly 7 to 12 cycles was run. Via MiXCR, TCRdb re-called the 5' RACE reads, giving one row per CDR3 protein. The sample shows roughly 570,000 distinct CDR3 sequences, approximately 25% of them seen only once. What was sequenced was blood. Receptors originate from a woman in her seventies in good health.

This clonotype has more than one count but fewer than ten. The chain uses TRBV30 and TRBJ1-1, with 10 nucleotides matching TRBD1. V gave up 1 base and J gave up 2 bases; unmatched junction bases: 4. CDR1 is GTSNPN and CDR2 is SVGIG in the germline V gene (reference sequence). This CDR3 has 15 residues. The CDR3 sequence is CAWSARDRGNTEAFF. In DNA, the CDR3 is TGTGCCTGGAGTGCGCGGGACAGGGGTAACACTGAAGCTTTCTTT. Full variable domain (outside the CDR3, taken from reference TRBV30 and TRBJ1-1): SQTIHQWPATLVQPVGSPLSLECTVEGTSNPNLYWYRQAAGRGLQLLFYSVGIGQISSEVPQNLSASRPQDRQFILSSKKLLLSDSGFYLCAWSARDRGNTEAFFGQGTRLTVV.

This clonotype occurred a few times. At one of its ends the junction is not consistent with the germline gene, which may arise from a read error. The chain employs TRBV29-1 and TRBJ2-1; 10 bases line up with TRBD1. The CDR3 has 14 amino acids. Germline assignment: CDR1 SQVTM and CDR2 ANQGSEA. CDR3 bases: TGCAGCGTTGAGAGGGACAGGGGCTACAGTGAGCAGTTCTTC. Translated: CSVERDRGYSEQFF.

The chain links TRBV6-2 or TRBV6-3 to TRBJ1-2, with D unresolved. The CDR3 covers 11 residues. Trimming pared 2 bases from V and 8 bases from J, leaving 6 bases between. The germline V gene encodes CDR1 MNHEY and CDR2 SVGEGT. CDR3 residues: CASSYRSGYTF. The CDR3 nucleotides read TGTGCCAGCAGTTACCGTTCAGGCTACACCTTC.

The genes are TRBV19 and TRBJ2-5, with TRBD2 as a possible D gene (6 bases). Germline-derived CDR1 and CDR2 are LNHDA and SQIVND (reference sequence). Trimming left V 2 bases short and J 6 bases short, with 16 bases between. CDR3 length: 15 amino acids. The CDR3 region is CASSIIPSEGKTQYF. The CDR3 region has the DNA TGTGCCAGTAGTATAATTCCTAGCGAAGGAAAGACCCAGTACTTC. The full variable domain, with the rest looked up from reference TRBV19 and TRBJ2-5, is DGGITQSPKYLFRKEGQNVTLSCEQNLNHDAMYWYRQDPGQGLRLIYYSQIVNDFQKGDIAEGYSVSREKKESFPLTVTSAQKNPTAFYLCASSIIPSEGKTQYFGPGTRLLVL.

The genes are TRBV20-1 and TRBJ2-7; D may match TRBD1 or TRBD2 (7 bases each). This CDR3 has 16 residues. The germline V gene encodes CDR1 DFQATT and CDR2 SNEGSKA (reference sequence). Trimming pared 1 base from V and 0 bases from J, leaving 16 bases between. The CDR3 DNA is TGCAGTGCTAGAGGAGGGAGGGGGCCCAGCTCCTACGAGCAGTACTTC. Residues: CSARGGRGPSSYEQYF.

The CDR3 coding sequence is TGTGCCAGCAGCGTGACAGGGCCAAATGAAAAACTGTTTTTT. This codes for CASSVTGPNEKLFF. V gene TRBV9 combines with J gene TRBJ1-4; 7 bases agree with TRBD1. Germline CDR1 and CDR2: SGDLS and YYNGEE. The CDR3 contains 14 residues. Trimming at V came to 2 bases and at J to 5 bases, leaving 3 bases not matched to a gene.

This clonotype has just a few counts. The CDR3: CASSLQGTGYEQYF. CDR3 bases: TGTGCCAGCAGCCTGCAGGGGACCGGGTACGAGCAGTACTTC. The genes are TRBV7-2 and TRBJ2-7, with D possibly matching TRBD1 (6 bases). The V end was cut by 5 bases, the J end by 4 bases, with 15 bases between. CDR1 is SGHTA and CDR2 is FQGNSA in the germline V gene. This CDR3 has 14 amino acids.

This clonotype has just a few counts. The CDR3 region has the DNA TGCAGTGCAGGACTAGCCTACAATGAGCAGTTCTTC. This codes for CSAGLAYNEQFF. This rearrangement joins TRBV20-1 to TRBJ2-1, with TRBD2 matching over 7 bases. From germline, CDR1 is DFQATT and CDR2 SNEGSKA (reference sequence). Trimming cost V 6 bases and J 2 bases; bases outside gene matches: 1. The CDR3 extends over 12 amino acids.

A remark on this clonotype: A much bigger clone sits one base away, suggesting this may be a read error. The V gene is TRBV7-2, the J gene TRBJ2-5; the D gene is possibly TRBD1 (5 bases). The J call may not be correct, given that the DNA end is closer to TRBJ2-7. CDR1 and CDR2 from the germline V gene are SGHTA and FQGNSA. The CDR3 totals 15 residues. The CDR3 sequence: CARSFSFGQGYEQYF. For the CDR3, the DNA is TGTGCCCGCAGCTTTTCTTTCGGGCAGGGATACGAGCAGTACTTC.

This clonotype was found a few times. J is TRBJ2-7 and V is TRBV28; unclear D gene. V shed 2 bases and J shed 0 bases, with 8 bases lying between them. CDR1 and CDR2 (germline): MDHEN, SYDVKM. This CDR3 spans 14 amino acids. The CDR3 sequence is CASSLMRFSYEQYF. In nucleotides, the CDR3 is TGTGCCAGCAGTTTAATGCGGTTCTCCTACGAGCAGTACTTC.

This clonotype has only a few counts. The rearrangement links TRBV29-1 to TRBJ2-5; 10 positions match TRBD2. Germline CDR1 is SQVTM and CDR2 is ANQGSEA. CDR3 length: 14 amino acids. Germline trimming cut 3 bases from V and 5 bases from J; bases unmatched to any gene: 6. CDR3 in amino acids: CSVDSGGAAETQYF. CDR3 bases: TGCAGCGTTGACAGCGGGGGGGCCGCGGAGACCCAGTACTTC.

The chain joins TRBV3-1 to TRBJ2-2; a possible D gene is TRBD2 (5 bases). CDR3 size: 14 residues. CDR1 is LGHDT, CDR2 YNNKEL, per germline (reference sequence). The ends were cut back, 3 bases at V and 10 bases at J, with 15 bases in the middle. The CDR3 region has the DNA TGTGCCAGCAGCCAGAGGACTGCGGAGGTGGAGCTGTTTTTT. This codes for CASSQRTAEVELFF. Full variable domain (remainder filled in from reference TRBV3-1 and TRBJ2-2): DTAVSQTPKYLVTQMGNDKSIKCEQNLGHDTMYWYKQDSKKFLKIMFSYNNKELIINETVPNRFSPKSPDKAHLNLHINSLELGDSAVYFCASSQRTAEVELFFGEGSRLTVL.

This clonotype was found a few times. The rearrangement links TRBV14 to TRBJ2-7; D might be TRBD1 (6 bases). V was clipped by 1 base and J by 3 bases, with 13 bases between them. Per the germline V gene, CDR1 is SGHDN and CDR2 is FVKESK. The CDR3 totals 15 residues. CDR3 in amino acids: CASSQVGGGGYEQYF. CDR3 bases: TGTGCCAGCAGCCAAGTAGGTGGGGGCGGCTACGAGCAGTACTTC.

This clonotype was seen only a few times. The V gene is TRBV11-3, the J gene TRBJ1-3, with unresolved D. V was cut by 1 base and J by 4 bases, with 11 bases left in between. CDR1 and CDR2 from the germline V gene are SGHNT and YENEEA. There are 15 residues in the CDR3. CDR3 in amino acids: CASSLARGTGNTIYF. CDR3 bases: TGTGCCAGCAGCTTAGCCCGGGGTACAGGAAACACCATATATTTT.

Comments on this clonotype: Because the CDR3 is missing its conserved closing phenylalanine or tryptophan, this is likely a read error. The V call is TRBV20-1, the J call TRBJ2-1, with D perhaps TRBD1 (5 bases). Deletions cut 0 bases from V and 6 bases from J, with 15 bases between. This CDR3 is 15 amino acids long. The germline V gene has CDR1 DFQATT and CDR2 SNEGSKA (reference sequence). This CDR3 reads CSARDAERQRNEQFL. The CDR3 DNA is TGCAGTGCTAGAGACGCAGAGCGACAGCGCAATGAGCAGTTCCTC.

This chain links TRBV19 with TRBJ1-2; no reliable D call. Per germline, CDR1 LNHDA and CDR2 SQIVND (reference sequence). V shed 1 base and J shed 6 bases, with 6 bases lying between them. CDR3 length: 12 residues. Here the CDR3 DNA reads TGTGCCAGTAGTATAGCTCCAGATGGCTACACCTTC. Translating gives CASSIAPDGYTF.